The rows below give T cell receptor beta chains drawn from one sample of a study of control samples from healthy donors and cancer patients. Here immunoSEQ multiplex PCR was the method, and the copy in TCRdb shows in-frame clones only, minus some. The data hold over 65,000 clones, with 70% to 90% observed a single time. The sample was PBMCs. The source is a woman aged 45-59 years with colorectal cancer. Each CDR3 is given with its conserved first and last residue. Fields, in order: V gene, D gene, clone size, J gene, CDR3 protein, CDR3 DNA. A D gene is named only where the DNA matches it firmly. Expanded clones are given a class, and other clones once, few, many or no size at all.

>TRBV3-1/TRBV3-2|NA|NA|TRBJ2-6
CASSQEEGARANVLTF
TGTGCCAGCAGCCAAGAGGAGGGAGCAAGGGCCAACGTCCTGACTTTC
>TRBV15|NA|NA|TRBJ1-2
CATSRVGNHGYTF
TGTGCCACCAGCAGAGTAGGCAACCATGGCTACACCTTC
>TRBV5-4|TRBD1|once|TRBJ1-1
CASSLGGGGEAFF
TGTGCCAGCAGCTTAGGAGGGGGCGGTGAAGCTTTCTTT
>TRBV9|NA|NA|TRBJ1-6
CASTQGLDNNSPLHF
TGTGCCAGCACCCAGGGCCTCGACAATAATTCACCCCTCCACTTT
>TRBV9|NA|NA|TRBJ1-1
CASSSSTLMNTEAFF
TGTGCCAGCAGCTCCTCAACCCTCATGAACACTGAAGCTTTCTTT
>TRBV3-1/TRBV3-2|NA|NA|TRBJ1-6
CAIGQGNSPLHF
TGTGCCATCGGGCAGGGAAATTCACCCCTCCACTTT
>TRBV7-9|TRBD1|NA|TRBJ1-1
CASSPGDSPTEAFF
TGTGCCAGCAGCCCTGGGGACAGTCCCACTGAAGCTTTCTTT
>TRBV19|NA|NA|TRBJ1-1
CASSPGHGNLNTEAFF
TGTGCCAGTAGTCCCGGACACGGTAATTTGAACACTGAAGCTTTCTTT
>TRBV28|NA|few|TRBJ1-5
CASSSGGYQPQHF
TGTGCCAGCAGTTCTGGGGGCTATCAGCCCCAGCATTTT
>TRBV15|NA|NA|TRBJ1-1
CATSGHRAPNTEAFF
TGTGCCACCAGCGGCCACCGGGCTCCGAACACTGAAGCTTTCTTT
>TRBV10-3|NA|NA|TRBJ2-5
CAISESGTGQWGGQYF
TGTGCCATCAGTGAATCCGGGACAGGTCAATGGGGGGGCCAGTACTTC
>TRBV7-3|TRBD2|NA|TRBJ2-1
CASSEDGGTYNEQFF
TGTGCCAGCAGCGAGGACGGGGGGACCTACAATGAGCAGTTCTTC
>TRBV28|TRBD2|NA|TRBJ2-1
CASSSPGGGAFNNEQFF
TGTGCCAGCAGTTCCCCCGGGGGGGGAGCCTTTAACAATGAGCAGTTCTTC
>TRBV24-1|NA|NA|TRBJ2-5
CATAGAGQQETQYF
TGTGCCACCGCAGGAGCAGGACAGCAAGAGACCCAGTACTTC
>TRBV7-9|NA|NA|TRBJ1-1
CASRPGSDTEAFF
TGTGCCAGCAGACCAGGGAGTGACACTGAAGCTTTCTTT
>TRBV7-2|NA|NA|TRBJ1-3
CASSPGISNSGNTIYF
TGTGCCAGCAGCCCCGGTATTAGCAACTCTGGAAACACCATATATTTT
>TRBV4-1|NA|NA|TRBJ1-6
CASSQEGGATLHF
TGCGCCAGCAGCCAAGAGGGTGGGGCCACCCTCCACTTT
>TRBV6-5|TRBD1|once|TRBJ1-5
CASSLDRAYQPQHF
TGTGCCAGCAGTTTGGACAGGGCCTATCAGCCCCAGCATTTT
>TRBV19|NA|NA|TRBJ1-1
CASSLTLRNTEAFF
TGTGCCAGTAGTCTGACTCTACGGAACACTGAAGCTTTCTTT
>TRBV9|NA|NA|TRBJ1-3
CASSVEVASGNTIYF
TGTGCCAGCAGCGTAGAGGTAGCCTCTGGAAACACCATATATTTT
>TRBV3-1/TRBV3-2|NA|NA|TRBJ2-3
CASSQTNWGDTQYF
TGTGCCAGCAGCCAAACTAACTGGGGAGATACGCAGTATTTT
>TRBV5-5|NA|NA|TRBJ2-3
CASSLVNMGFTDTQYF
TGTGCCAGCAGCTTGGTGAATATGGGGTTCACAGATACGCAGTATTTT
>TRBV5-1|NA|NA|TRBJ2-5
CASSLAAQETQYF
TGCGCCAGCAGCCTGGCAGCCCAAGAGACCCAGTACTTC
>TRBV6-1|TRBD1|NA|TRBJ2-5
CASSELQGVWETQYF
TGTGCCAGCAGTGAATTGCAGGGGGTATGGGAGACCCAGTACTTC
>TRBV28|NA|NA|TRBJ2-1
CASSLLDNEQFF
TGTGCCAGCAGTTTGCTGGACAATGAGCAGTTCTTC
>TRBV19|NA|NA|TRBJ2-2
CASSIAGETGELFF
TGTGCCAGTAGTATAGCGGGGGAGACCGGGGAGCTGTTTTTT
>TRBV9|NA|NA|TRBJ2-2
CASSLNAGDGELFF
TGTGCCAGCAGCTTAAATGCAGGGGACGGGGAGCTGTTTTTT
>TRBV6-2/TRBV6-3|NA|few|TRBJ1-5
CASSPGGRGLIQPQHF
TGTGCCAGCAGTCCCGGAGGGCGGGGGTTAATTCAGCCCCAGCATTTT